The 20 T cell receptor beta chains reported below all come from one sample, sequenced in a study of blood T cell repertoires in COVID-19. Here immunoSEQ multiplex PCR was the method, and the copy in TCRdb shows in-frame clones only, minus some. The data show 80,000 to 95,000 clones, with roughly 87% seen just once and approximately 7.4% held by the top ten. What was sequenced was peripheral blood. The receptors stem from a man aged 70-80 years with acute or convalescent COVID-19.

This clone has only one observation. This chain connects TRBV7-9 to TRBJ2-3, with D possibly matching TRBD1 (5 bases). Germline lookup yields CDR1 SEHNR and CDR2 FQNEAQ (reference sequence). V lost 4 bases, J lost 1 base, and 15 bases lay in between. This CDR3 has 16 residues. The DNA for the CDR3 is TGTGCCAGCAGCTCCTCCAGGGCCCTGGGCACAGATACGCAGTATTTT. Protein product: CASSSSRALGTDTQYF.

The V call is TRBV7-2, the J call TRBJ2-1, with 13 bases that match TRBD2. The germline V gene encodes CDR1 SGHTA and CDR2 FQGNSA. This CDR3 contains 16 residues. The V segment lost 5 bases and the J segment 6 bases; nucleotides outside the gene matches: 7. CDR3 DNA: TGTGCCAGCAGCCCTCGACTAGCGGGAGGAGGCAATGAGCAGTTCTTC. Translating gives CASSPRLAGGGNEQFF.

V is TRBV4-1 and J is TRBJ1-3; no definite D call. The germline gives CDR1 MGHRA, CDR2 YSYEKL. This CDR3 region has 16 residues. The V end was cut by 0 bases, the J end by 4 bases, with 13 bases between. CDR3: CASSQDFRGAGNTIYF. For the CDR3, the DNA is TGCGCCAGCAGCCAAGATTTTCGAGGAGCCGGAAACACCATATATTTT.

DNA of the CDR3: TGCGCCAGCAGCTCCTCCGGGTCTAACTATGGCTACACCTTC. Translated: CASSSSGSNYGYTF. This sequence joins TRBV5-1 and TRBJ1-2, with no clear D. In germline, CDR1 is SGHRS, CDR2 YFSETQ. Trimming pared 3 bases from V and 0 bases from J, leaving 9 bases between. The CDR3 contains 14 residues.

This chain links TRBV12-3 or TRBV12-4 with TRBJ1-1; D possibly corresponds to TRBD1 (6 bases). V gave up 5 bases and J gave up 6 bases, with 10 bases separating them. This CDR3 spans 12 amino acids. CDR3 coding DNA: TGTGCCAGCAGTCCCAACAGGGCTGAAGCTTTCTTT. It yields the protein CASSPNRAEAFF.

The gene calls are TRBV5-4 and TRBJ1-2; D is undetermined. Trimming removed 4 bases at V and 4 bases at J, with 11 bases between. CDR3 size: 13 residues. The germline gives CDR1 SGHNT, CDR2 YYREEE (reference sequence). The CDR3: CASSLSVSYGYTF. The CDR3 DNA reads as TGTGCCAGCAGCCTGAGCGTTTCCTATGGCTACACCTTC. Filled out from reference TRBV5-4 and TRBJ1-2, the complete variable domain reads ETGVTQSPTHLIKTRGQQVTLRCSSQSGHNTVSWYQQALGQGPQFIFQYYREEENGRGNFPPRFSGLQFPNYSSELNVNALELDDSALYLCASSLSVSYGYTFGSGTRLTVV.

V is TRBV6-5 and J is TRBJ2-7, with TRBD2 matching 8 bases. Germline V lookup: CDR1 MNHEY, CDR2 SVGAGI. V shed 9 bases and J 0 bases; nucleotides not matched to a gene: 7. This CDR3 has 14 residues. CDR3 sequence reads: CASRAGVHSYEQYF. CDR3 nucleotides: TGTGCCAGTAGAGCGGGAGTTCACTCCTACGAGCAGTACTTC.

This clone was recorded only once. V is TRBV30 and J is TRBJ2-7; the match to TRBD1 covers 10 bases. V lost 3 bases to trimming and J lost 3 bases; unmatched junction nucleotides: 8. This CDR3 contains 15 residues. Germline V CDR1 and CDR2: GTSNPN, SVGIG (reference sequence). In nucleotides, the CDR3 is TGTGCCTGGAGCCACCGGGGACAGGGGTTCTACGAGCAGTACTTC. It is translated as CAWSHRGQGFYEQYF.

The CDR3 DNA reads TGTGCCACCGCAAGGGGCGGGGGTCCCCACAATGAGCAGTTCTTC. It is translated as CATARGGGPHNEQFF. The chain carries TRBV28 and TRBJ2-1; 7 nucleotides match TRBD2. The V gene's germline CDR1 is MDHEN and CDR2 SYDVKM. This CDR3 comprises 15 residues. V was clipped by 10 bases and J by 5 bases; unmatched bases: 14.

A note on this clone: Other DNA variants within this sample encode the same CDR3. This chain joins TRBV2 and TRBJ2-5, with TRBD1 identical over 9 bases. V lost 6 bases, J lost 8 bases, and 13 bases stayed unmatched. This CDR3 contains 15 residues. CDR1 is SNHLY, CDR2 FYNNEI, per germline. CDR3 in amino acids: CASREQGAIVETQYF. In DNA, the CDR3 is TGTGCCAGCAGAGAACAGGGGGCAATAGTAGAAACCCAGTACTTC.

This clone was seen only a few times. The chain employs TRBV7-9 and TRBJ2-1; no clear D. Trimming stripped 8 bases from V and 4 bases from J, with 9 bases between. CDR3 size: 12 residues. CDR1 SEHNR and CDR2 FQNEAQ come from the germline V gene (reference sequence). The CDR3 nucleotides are TGTGCCAGCGGCCAGAATTACAATGAGCAGTTCTTC. Encoded protein: CASGQNYNEQFF.

The chain is built from TRBV6-5 and TRBJ1-5; D gene uncertain. The V end lost 5 bases, the J end lost 2 bases, and 10 bases lay between the germline ends. This CDR3 comprises 14 residues. Germline loops: CDR1 MNHEY, CDR2 SVGAGI. The CDR3 nucleotides are TGTGCCAGCAGTATGGGTCTAGGCAATCAGCCCCAGCATTTT. Protein: CASSMGLGNQPQHF.

The CDR3 DNA is TGTGCCAGCAGCCTACAGGGGGTTGTTCCGTACTTC. It encodes CASSLQGVVPYF. The chain joins TRBV7-2 to TRBJ2-7, with TRBD1 matching over 8 bases. This CDR3 spans 12 amino acids. Germline V gene lookup returns CDR1 SGHTA and CDR2 FQGNSA. Germline trimming cut 5 bases from V and 12 bases from J; bases unmatched to any gene: 9.

The V call is TRBV7-6, the J call TRBJ1-6; 9 bases agree with TRBD1. This CDR3 region has 16 residues. The V segment lost 5 bases and the J segment 7 bases; nucleotides outside the gene matches: 9. CDR1 is SGHVS and CDR2 is FNYEAQ in the germline V gene. The CDR3 reads CASSPDIGTGNSPLHF. CDR3 in DNA: TGTGCCAGCAGCCCAGACATAGGGACAGGGAATTCACCCCTCCACTTT.

This clone has only a few counts. This CDR3 reads CSVYSTGDATNEKLFF. CDR3 nucleotides: TGCAGCGTTTACTCGACAGGGGATGCAACTAATGAAAAACTGTTTTTT. The chain joins TRBV29-1 to TRBJ1-4, with 8 bases aligning to TRBD1. J lost 0 bases, V lost 5 bases, and 8 bases had no gene match. The CDR3 runs 16 residues. CDR1 SQVTM and CDR2 ANQGSEA come from the germline V gene.

V gene TRBV19 combines with J gene TRBJ1-5; D not certain. The germline V gene has CDR1 LNHDA and CDR2 SQIVND (reference sequence). V was clipped by 5 bases and J by 7 bases, with 12 bases between them. The CDR3 is made up of 13 amino acids. The CDR3 DNA is TGTGCCAGTAGTGCCGTGGAGGGCCAGCCCCAGCATTTT. Protein: CASSAVEGQPQHF.

In its sample, this clone was seen a few times. The V and J genes are TRBV2 and TRBJ1-2, with D hard to call. The CDR3 loop spans 13 amino acids. Germline-derived CDR1 and CDR2 are SNHLY and FYNNEI. V lost 2 bases and J 2 bases, leaving 6 bases between the germline ends. The CDR3 protein is CASSEQANYGYTF. CDR3 in DNA: TGTGCCAGCAGTGAACAGGCAAACTATGGCTACACCTTC.

The rearrangement links TRBV27 to TRBJ1-6; TRBD1 agrees at 7 bases. The junction had 9 bases not matched to a gene; V was cut back by 3 bases and J by 7 bases. This CDR3 has 16 amino acids. The germline V gene has CDR1 MNHEY and CDR2 SMNVEV (reference sequence). The CDR3 DNA follows: TGTGCCAGCAGTTTCAAGTCCGGGACAGCAAATTCACCCCTCCACTTT. Translated, it gives CASSFKSGTANSPLHF.

J is TRBJ1-2 and V is TRBV29-1, with 11 bases that match TRBD1. V was clipped by 5 bases and J by 3 bases; unmatched bases: 2. The length of the CDR3 is 13 residues. From germline, CDR1 is SQVTM and CDR2 ANQGSEA. CDR3 DNA: TGCAGCGTTCGGACAGGGGGCTACTATGGCTACACCTTC. Its translation: CSVRTGGYYGYTF.

V is TRBV4-1 and J is TRBJ2-6; possibly TRBD2 for D (6 bases). The CDR3 is 16 residues long. Between the trimmed V and J ends, which lost 1 base and 0 bases, there was a span of 7 bases. The V gene's germline CDR1 is MGHRA and CDR2 YSYEKL. The CDR3: CASSQGRASGANVLTF. The CDR3 DNA reads TGCGCCAGCAGCCAAGGGAGGGCCTCTGGGGCCAACGTCCTGACTTTC.